The rows below give T cell receptor beta chains drawn from one sample of a study of radiotherapy plus CTLA-4 blockade in lung cancer. Data came from immunoSEQ multiplex PCR; TCRdb stores just in-frame clones and leaves some out. The sample lists about 49,000 clones, approximately 84% occurring once. Sequences were derived from peripheral blood, sampled from a patient treated with radiotherapy plus ipilimumab. These receptors were obtained from a human donor with non-small cell lung cancer whose response to radiotherapy plus ipilimumab could not be evaluated. Each CDR3 is given with its conserved first and last residue. D genes are given only for firm matches. Clone sizes are given selectively: once, few, many, or a class where the clone is expanded.

V: TRBV15; D: .; size: .; J: TRBJ2-1; CDR3: CATSRGTGRIGDEQFF; DNA: TGTGCCACCAGCAGAGGCACGGGTCGAATAGGCGATGAGCAGTTCTTC
V: TRBV29-1; D: .; size: once; J: TRBJ1-1; CDR3: CSGQNTEAFF; DNA: TGCAGCGGGCAGAACACTGAAGCTTTCTTT
V: TRBV11-2; D: TRBD2; size: .; J: TRBJ2-5; CDR3: CASTAIGTSEQETQYF; DNA: TGTGCCAGCACGGCGATAGGGACTAGCGAACAAGAGACCCAGTACTTC
V: TRBV2; D: TRBD2; size: .; J: TRBJ2-4; CDR3: CASTFSTSGRAGLF; DNA: TGTGCCAGCACGTTCTCGACTAGCGGGAGGGCCGGGCTCTTC
V: TRBV18; D: TRBD1; size: .; J: TRBJ2-3; CDR3: CASSPGQYTDTQYF; DNA: TGTGCCAGCTCACCGGGACAGTACACAGATACGCAGTATTTT
V: TRBV7-9; D: .; size: .; J: TRBJ2-6; CDR3: CASSLGLYGGPGANVLTF; DNA: TGTGCCAGCAGCTTAGGACTATACGGCGGGCCTGGGGCCAACGTCCTGACTTTC
V: TRBV11-2; D: TRBD2; size: .; J: TRBJ2-5; CDR3: CASSLALAGGQETQYF; DNA: TGTGCCAGCAGCTTAGCACTAGCGGGAGGTCAAGAGACCCAGTACTTC
V: TRBV28; D: TRBD1; size: .; J: TRBJ1-3; CDR3: CASSFGTGVGNTIYF; DNA: TGTGCCAGCAGTTTCGGGACAGGGGTGGGAAACACCATATATTTT
V: TRBV6-6; D: TRBD1; size: .; J: TRBJ1-1; CDR3: CASSYRDSDTEAFF; DNA: TGTGCCAGCAGTTACCGGGACAGTGACACTGAAGCTTTCTTT
V: TRBV6-1; D: TRBD2; size: .; J: TRBJ2-7; CDR3: CASSGGRLHEQYF; DNA: TGTGCCAGCAGCGGCGGGAGATTGCACGAGCAGTACTTC
V: TRBV27; D: .; size: .; J: TRBJ2-2; CDR3: CASKTGTLNTGELFF; DNA: TGTGCCAGCAAGACCGGGACACTCAACACCGGGGAGCTGTTTTTT
V: TRBV5-4; D: TRBD1; size: .; J: TRBJ1-1; CDR3: CASSLGQGKVNTEAFF; DNA: TGTGCCAGCAGCTTGGGACAGGGTAAAGTGAACACTGAAGCTTTCTTT
V: TRBV27; D: TRBD1; size: .; J: TRBJ2-5; CDR3: CASSPIRDRGAGGETQYF; DNA: TGTGCCAGCAGTCCTATTCGGGACAGGGGAGCCGGAGGAGAGACCCAGTACTTC
V: TRBV5-1; D: .; size: .; J: TRBJ2-5; CDR3: CASSLGLGETQYF; DNA: TGCGCCAGCAGCTTGGGACTCGGGGAGACCCAGTACTTC
V: TRBV7-9; D: TRBD2; size: .; J: TRBJ2-1; CDR3: CASSLAVGGRIDNEQFF; DNA: TGTGCCAGCAGCTTAGCGGTGGGCGGGAGGATCGACAATGAGCAGTTCTTC
V: TRBV6-6; D: TRBD1; size: .; J: TRBJ2-7; CDR3: CASSTGVEQYF; DNA: TGTGCCAGCAGTACAGGGGTCGAGCAGTACTTC
V: TRBV21-1; D: .; size: once; J: TRBJ1-2; CDR3: CASSKVTPTNYGYTF; DNA: TGTGCCAGCAGCAAAGTGACTCCGACTAACTATGGCTACACCTTC
V: TRBV5-1; D: TRBD1; size: .; J: TRBJ2-6; CDR3: CASSGDRGSSGANVLTF; DNA: TGCGCCAGCAGCGGGGACAGGGGGTCTTCTGGGGCCAACGTCCTGACTTTC
V: TRBV13; D: .; size: .; J: TRBJ2-7; CDR3: CASSLQSGFQSSYEQYF; DNA: TGTGCCAGCAGCTTACAATCCGGTTTTCAAAGCTCCTACGAGCAGTACTTC
V: TRBV6-6; D: .; size: .; J: TRBJ2-7; CDR3: CASSYSRYEQYF; DNA: TGTGCCAGCAGTTACTCTCGCTACGAGCAGTACTTC
V: TRBV19; D: TRBD2; size: .; J: TRBJ2-7; CDR3: CASSTGTSGAYEQYF; DNA: TGTGCCAGTAGTACTGGGACTAGCGGAGCCTACGAGCAGTACTTC